The entry below describes one TCR beta chain. Its specificity is not known. Trimming stripped 1 base from V and 7 bases from J, with 4 bases between. Germline lookup yields CDR1 SEHNR and CDR2 FQNEAQ (reference sequence). This CDR3 comprises 11 residues. Single viable CD3+CD4+CD8-CD45RO+ cells were sorted as the memory CD4+ T cells. Total CD4+ T cells were enriched by CD4 positive selection. This record comes from a study of memory CD4+ T cells and cytomegalovirus serostatus. Study-wide results and limits: Each of 55 to 80 CMV-associated TCRbeta sequences occurred in one to five individuals. Repertoires predicted CMV serostatus with median bootstrapped AUC of roughly 0.96.

As handled by the study authors: After removing out-of-frame reads, millions of distinct TCRbeta sequences remained. The data were produced by immunoSEQ multiplex PCR, yet TCRdb's version contains in-frame clones alone and is incomplete. The DNA gave D and trimming, while V, J and clone size come from that table. The table shows some 53,000 clones, with 78% occurring only once. The TCR was taken from an adult in good health and CMV-seronegative. J is TRBJ1-2 and V is TRBV7-9; D unclear. Specimen: memory CD4+ T cells from blood. The CDR3: CASSLGGGYTF. For the CDR3, the DNA is TGTGCCAGCAGCTTAGGGGGTGGCTACACCTTC.